A selection of T cell receptor beta chains follows, all from one sample in a study of blood T cell repertoires in COVID-19. Produced via immunoSEQ multiplex PCR; TCRdb's table is partial and in-frame only. The table records some 170,000 clones, about 86% of them present only once. Sequences were obtained from peripheral blood. These receptors came from a woman over 75 with acute or convalescent COVID-19. Both conserved end residues are part of each CDR3. A D gene is named only where the DNA matches it firmly. Not every row has a clone size; where given, it reads once, few, many or a size class.

J: TRBJ2-2
V: TRBV28
size: NA
D: TRBD2
CDR3: CASRKLAGGPGELFF
DNA: TGTGCCAGCAGGAAACTAGCGGGAGGTCCAGGGGAGCTGTTTTTT

J: TRBJ1-2
V: TRBV3-1/TRBV3-2
size: NA
D: NA
CDR3: CASSQLGSGGYAF
DNA: TGTGCCAGCAGCCAACTAGGGTCAGGAGGCTACGCCTTC

J: TRBJ2-7
V: TRBV15
size: NA
D: NA
CDR3: CATSRGGVSSYEQYF
DNA: TGTGCCACCAGCAGAGGGGGAGTAAGTTCCTACGAGCAGTACTTC

J: TRBJ2-7
V: TRBV4-2
size: NA
D: TRBD2
CDR3: CASSQTLGGVVYEQYF
DNA: TGTGCCAGCAGCCAAACCCTGGGGGGGGTCGTCTACGAGCAGTACTTC

J: TRBJ2-3
V: TRBV30
size: NA
D: NA
CDR3: CAWTEGSTDTQYF
DNA: TGTGCCTGGACTGAGGGTAGCACAGATACGCAGTATTTT

J: TRBJ2-1
V: TRBV5-1
size: NA
D: TRBD1
CDR3: CASSPGGQGPYNEQFF
DNA: TGCGCCAGCAGCCCGGGGGGACAGGGACCCTACAATGAGCAGTTCTTC

J: TRBJ1-1
V: TRBV18
size: NA
D: NA
CDR3: CASSPTRNTEAFF
DNA: TGTGCCAGCTCACCAACAAGGAACACTGAAGCTTTCTTT

J: TRBJ2-1
V: TRBV9
size: few
D: NA
CDR3: CASSVGSGGDSSYNEQFF
DNA: TGTGCCAGCAGCGTAGGAAGCGGCGGGGACTCTTCCTACAATGAGCAGTTCTTC

J: TRBJ2-7
V: TRBV5-6
size: NA
D: NA
CDR3: CASSPIGSYEQYF
DNA: TGTGCCAGCAGCCCGATAGGGAGCTACGAGCAGTACTTC

J: TRBJ1-2
V: TRBV7-2
size: NA
D: TRBD1
CDR3: CASSSRTWTGRLSGYTF
DNA: TGTGCCAGCAGCTCCAGAACTTGGACAGGGCGGTTGTCTGGCTACACCTTC

J: TRBJ1-1
V: TRBV5-1
size: NA
D: NA
CDR3: CASSLDVVMNTEAFF
DNA: TGCGCCAGCAGCCTGGACGTAGTTATGAACACTGAAGCTTTCTTT

J: TRBJ1-5
V: TRBV19
size: NA
D: TRBD1
CDR3: CASSMGQGRGQPQHF
DNA: TGTGCCAGTAGTATGGGACAGGGGAGAGGTCAGCCCCAGCATTTT

J: TRBJ1-6
V: TRBV18
size: NA
D: NA
CDR3: CASSPTSSYNSPLHF
DNA: TGTGCCAGCTCACCCACAAGCTCCTATAATTCACCCCTCCACTTT

J: TRBJ1-5
V: TRBV6-6
size: NA
D: TRBD1
CDR3: CASSDRVVGQPQHF
DNA: TGTGCCAGCAGCGACAGGGTAGTCGGTCAGCCCCAGCATTTT

J: TRBJ1-1
V: TRBV30
size: NA
D: NA
CDR3: CAWTSYPTGNTEAFF
DNA: TGTGCCTGGACCTCGTACCCGACAGGGAACACTGAAGCTTTCTTT

J: TRBJ1-1
V: TRBV2
size: NA
D: NA
CDR3: CASSFRGKNTEAFF
DNA: TGTGCCAGCAGTTTCAGGGGTAAGAACACTGAAGCTTTCTTT

J: TRBJ1-2
V: TRBV6-5
size: few
D: NA
CDR3: CASRLGVKDYGYTF
DNA: TGTGCCAGCAGGCTAGGGGTAAAGGACTATGGCTACACCTTC

J: TRBJ2-7
V: TRBV4-2
size: NA
D: TRBD2
CDR3: CASSQPRWGSARLAGGEQYF
DNA: TGTGCCAGCAGCCAACCCCGCTGGGGCTCCGCGCGCTTAGCGGGAGGAGAGCAGTACTTC

J: TRBJ2-2
V: TRBV7-8
size: NA
D: NA
CDR3: CASSLVRTGELFF
DNA: TGTGCCAGCAGCTTAGTGCGGACCGGGGAGCTGTTTTTT

J: TRBJ2-1
V: TRBV28
size: NA
D: NA
CDR3: CASTRQPEVNEQFF
DNA: TGTGCCAGCACCCGACAGCCCGAAGTTAATGAGCAGTTCTTC

J: TRBJ2-2
V: TRBV5-5
size: NA
D: NA
CDR3: CASSQVHATGELFF
DNA: TGTGCCAGCAGCCAAGTTCATGCGACCGGGGAGCTGTTTTTT

J: TRBJ1-1
V: TRBV7-9
size: few
D: NA
CDR3: CASSLERTVNTEAFF
DNA: TGTGCCAGCAGCTTAGAACGGACAGTTAACACTGAAGCTTTCTTT

J: TRBJ1-1
V: TRBV11-2
size: NA
D: NA
CDR3: CASRNSNTEAFF
DNA: TGTGCCAGCAGGAACTCGAACACTGAAGCTTTCTTT

J: TRBJ1-5
V: TRBV5-1
size: NA
D: NA
CDR3: CASSLSWGEPQHF
DNA: TGCGCCAGCAGCTTGAGCTGGGGGGAGCCCCAGCATTTT

J: TRBJ1-1
V: TRBV2
size: NA
D: TRBD1
CDR3: CASGAGGVLNTEAFF
DNA: TGTGCCAGCGGGGCAGGGGGTGTGTTGAACACTGAAGCTTTCTTT

J: TRBJ1-5
V: TRBV7-8
size: NA
D: NA
CDR3: CASSLGQFSNQPQHF
DNA: TGTGCCAGCAGCCTGGGACAATTTAGCAATCAGCCCCAGCATTTT

J: TRBJ2-7
V: TRBV7-3
size: once
D: TRBD1
CDR3: CASSPGTGGEQYF
DNA: TGTGCCAGCAGCCCCGGGACAGGGGGCGAGCAGTACTTC

J: TRBJ1-2
V: TRBV12-3/TRBV12-4
size: NA
D: NA
CDR3: CASSLRDGYTF
DNA: TGTGCCAGCAGTTTACGGGATGGCTACACCTTC

J: TRBJ1-1
V: TRBV5-4
size: NA
D: NA
CDR3: CASRSKGENTEAFF
DNA: TGTGCCAGCAGATCAAAGGGGGAGAACACTGAAGCTTTCTTT

J: TRBJ1-1
V: TRBV27
size: NA
D: TRBD1
CDR3: CASSLVTGVGEAFF
DNA: TGTGCCAGCAGTTTAGTCACAGGGGTCGGGGAAGCTTTCTTT

J: TRBJ2-3
V: TRBV7-9
size: NA
D: TRBD1
CDR3: CASSVEGGTTDTQYF
DNA: TGTGCCAGCAGCGTTGAAGGGGGCACCACAGATACGCAGTATTTT

J: TRBJ2-3
V: TRBV20-1
size: NA
D: NA
CDR3: CSASPLFPPDTQYF
DNA: TGCAGTGCTAGTCCTCTATTTCCGCCAGATACGCAGTATTTT

J: TRBJ2-3
V: TRBV20-1
size: NA
D: TRBD2
CDR3: CSASYSSLAGSWRDTDTQYF
DNA: TGCAGTGCTAGTTATTCGTCTCTAGCGGGAAGCTGGAGGGACACAGATACGCAGTATTTT

J: TRBJ1-1
V: TRBV3-1/TRBV3-2
size: NA
D: NA
CDR3: CASSQGQMNTEAFF
DNA: TGTGCCAGCAGCCAGGGGCAGATGAACACTGAAGCTTTCTTT

J: TRBJ1-2
V: TRBV5-6
size: many
D: TRBD1
CDR3: CASSIGQGALGYTF
DNA: TGTGCCAGCAGCATTGGACAGGGGGCCCTCGGCTACACCTTC

J: TRBJ2-1
V: TRBV7-8
size: NA
D: NA
CDR3: CASSPPGRESNEQFF
DNA: TGTGCCAGCAGCCCCCCCGGACGGGAAAGCAATGAGCAGTTCTTC

J: TRBJ2-3
V: TRBV13
size: NA
D: NA
CDR3: CASSLYTDTQYF
DNA: TGTGCCAGCAGCTTATATACAGATACGCAGTATTTT

J: TRBJ2-5
V: TRBV3-1/TRBV3-2
size: few
D: TRBD2
CDR3: CASSQEGLAGGSYQETQYF
DNA: TGTGCCAGCAGCCAAGAAGGGCTAGCGGGGGGATCGTACCAAGAGACCCAGTACTTC

J: TRBJ1-2
V: TRBV18
size: NA
D: TRBD1
CDR3: CASSLSGTGVAYGYTF
DNA: TGTGCCAGCTCCCTCTCCGGGACAGGGGTTGCCTATGGCTACACCTTC

J: TRBJ2-7
V: TRBV4-1
size: many
D: NA
CDR3: CASSQYDWQTYEQYF
DNA: TGCGCCAGCAGCCAATACGACTGGCAGACCTACGAGCAGTACTTC

J: TRBJ2-1
V: TRBV19
size: NA
D: TRBD2
CDR3: CASSHRGRIRGSNEQFF
DNA: TGTGCCAGTAGTCATCGCGGGAGAATACGGGGTAGCAATGAGCAGTTCTTC

J: TRBJ1-2
V: TRBV12-3/TRBV12-4
size: NA
D: NA
CDR3: CASAGWDFYGYTF
DNA: TGTGCCAGCGCAGGATGGGACTTCTATGGCTACACCTTC

J: TRBJ1-2
V: TRBV4-3
size: NA
D: NA
CDR3: CASSQDGGVDGYTF
DNA: TGCGCCAGCAGCCAAGATGGAGGGGTGGATGGCTACACCTTC

J: TRBJ2-2
V: TRBV9
size: NA
D: TRBD2
CDR3: CASSAKLAGGPGELFF
DNA: TGTGCCAGCAGCGCAAAACTAGCGGGGGGGCCCGGGGAGCTGTTTTTT

J: TRBJ1-6
V: TRBV28
size: NA
D: TRBD1
CDR3: CASTINGQGVGNSPLHF
DNA: TGTGCCAGCACCATAAACGGACAGGGGGTCGGTAATTCACCCCTCCACTTT

J: TRBJ2-7
V: TRBV4-3
size: NA
D: NA
CDR3: CASSQGVSGGFGGYEQYF
DNA: TGCGCCAGCAGCCAAGGAGTTTCTGGTGGCTTCGGGGGCTACGAGCAGTACTTC

J: TRBJ2-7
V: TRBV18
size: NA
D: TRBD2
CDR3: CASSPSGTSGYEQYF
DNA: TGTGCCAGCTCACCATCCGGGACTAGCGGCTACGAGCAGTACTTC

J: TRBJ1-2
V: TRBV28
size: NA
D: TRBD1
CDR3: CASSQATGWYYGYTF
DNA: TGTGCCAGCAGCCAAGCGACAGGGTGGTATTATGGCTACACCTTC

J: TRBJ1-2
V: TRBV29-1
size: NA
D: NA
CDR3: CSVQGSRYGYTF
DNA: TGCAGCGTTCAGGGGTCACGCTATGGCTACACCTTC

J: TRBJ2-7
V: TRBV4-3
size: NA
D: TRBD1
CDR3: CASSSRQGAYEQYF
DNA: TGCGCCAGCAGCTCTAGACAGGGAGCCTACGAGCAGTACTTC

J: TRBJ1-6
V: TRBV7-6
size: NA
D: NA
CDR3: CASSAGTDNSPLHF
DNA: TGTGCCAGCAGCGCCGGGACTGATAATTCACCCCTCCACTTT

J: TRBJ1-2
V: TRBV5-6
size: NA
D: TRBD1
CDR3: CASSLTGVNYGYTF
DNA: TGTGCCAGCAGCTTGACAGGGGTTAACTATGGCTACACCTTC

J: TRBJ1-1
V: TRBV18
size: NA
D: TRBD1
CDR3: CASSPDRGQAFF
DNA: TGTGCCAGCTCACCGGACAGGGGGCAGGCTTTCTTT